This section outlines one T cell receptor (beta chain) sequence together with its context. Its matching antigen is unknown. Use of 60 Vbeta and 13 Jbeta primers characterized the PCR. The table came from immunoSEQ multiplex PCR; TCRdb's copy has only in-frame clones and leaves some out. The data show 150,000 to 200,000 clones, around 80% seen once. This record comes from a study of cytomegalovirus exposure and HLA in healthy donors. The study's findings and limits: In a later analysis, at a false discovery rate of 0.05, approximately 16,000 TCR beta sequences matched HLA alleles. According to reports, the classifier identified cytomegalovirus status with high specificity and sensitivity. Under in vitro conditions, a few CMV-associated chains were confirmed as specific for CMV antigens.

CDR3 length: 14 amino acids. Losses at the gene ends were 6 bases for V and 7 bases for J; bases not matched to a gene: 7. The germline V gene has CDR1 GTSNPN and CDR2 SVGIG (reference sequence). This rearrangement joins TRBV30 to TRBJ1-5; 12 bases agree with TRBD1. Input material: PBMCs. The receptor comes from a male donor in good health and CMV-seropositive. CDR3 residues: CACGTGGGGQPQHF. CDR3 DNA sequence: TGTGCCTGCGGGACAGGGGGCGGAGGGCAGCCCCAGCATTTT.